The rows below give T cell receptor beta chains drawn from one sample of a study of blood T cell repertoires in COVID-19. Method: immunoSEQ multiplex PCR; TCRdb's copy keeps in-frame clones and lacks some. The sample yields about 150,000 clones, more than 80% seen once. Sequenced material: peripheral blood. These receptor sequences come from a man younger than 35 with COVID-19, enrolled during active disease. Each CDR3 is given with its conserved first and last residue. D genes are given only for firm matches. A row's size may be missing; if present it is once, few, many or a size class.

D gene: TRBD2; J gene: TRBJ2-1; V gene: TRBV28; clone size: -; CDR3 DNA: TGTGCCAGCAGTCCCCTTCATCTAGCGGGAGGCTACAATGAGCAGTTCTTC; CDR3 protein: CASSPLHLAGGYNEQFF
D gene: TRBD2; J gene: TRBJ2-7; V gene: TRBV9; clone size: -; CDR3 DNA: TGTGCCAGCAGCGGAACGGGGGGAGGCAACTACGAGCAGTACTTC; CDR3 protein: CASSGTGGGNYEQYF
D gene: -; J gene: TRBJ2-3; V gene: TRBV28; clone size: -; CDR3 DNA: TGTGCCAGCAGTCCCTCCCCAGATACGCAGTATTTT; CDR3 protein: CASSPSPDTQYF
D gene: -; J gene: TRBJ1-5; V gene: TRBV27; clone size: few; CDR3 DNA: TGTGCCAGCAGTCAAACAGGCCTCGGCAATCAGCCCCAGCATTTT; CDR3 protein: CASSQTGLGNQPQHF
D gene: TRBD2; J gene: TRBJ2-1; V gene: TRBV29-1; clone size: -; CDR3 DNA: TGCAGCGTTGAGGGGGGCAGGGGACTAGCGGCCTCCTACAATGAGCAGTTCTTC; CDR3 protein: CSVEGGRGLAASYNEQFF
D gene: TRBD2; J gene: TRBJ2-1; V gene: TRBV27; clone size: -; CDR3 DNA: TGTGCCAGCAGTTTATTAATCCTAGCGGGAAACAATGAGCAGTTCTTC; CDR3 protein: CASSLLILAGNNEQFF
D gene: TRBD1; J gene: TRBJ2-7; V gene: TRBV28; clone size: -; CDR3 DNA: TGTGCCAGCAGGATGGGACAGCACTCCTACGAGCAGTACTTC; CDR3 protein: CASRMGQHSYEQYF
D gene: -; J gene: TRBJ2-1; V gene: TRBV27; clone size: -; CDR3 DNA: TGTGCCAGCAGTAAAGGGGGACCCCGCAATGAGCAGTTCTTC; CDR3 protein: CASSKGGPRNEQFF
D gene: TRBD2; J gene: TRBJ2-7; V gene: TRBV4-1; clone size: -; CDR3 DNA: TGCGCCAGCAGCCCATCGGGAGCGGGATCGGGAGAGCAGTACTTC; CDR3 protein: CASSPSGAGSGEQYF
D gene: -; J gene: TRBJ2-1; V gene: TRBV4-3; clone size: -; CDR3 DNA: TGCGCCAGCAGCCAGGGCGCTTACAATGAGCAGTTCTTC; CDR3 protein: CASSQGAYNEQFF
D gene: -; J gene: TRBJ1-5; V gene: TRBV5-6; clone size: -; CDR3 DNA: TGTGCCAGCAGCTTGATTGAGAGCAATCAGCCCCAGCATTTT; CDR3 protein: CASSLIESNQPQHF
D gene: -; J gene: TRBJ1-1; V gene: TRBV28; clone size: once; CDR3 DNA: TGTGCCAGCAGTTTAACCACAGGGCCCATGAACACTGAAGCTTTCTTT; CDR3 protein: CASSLTTGPMNTEAFF
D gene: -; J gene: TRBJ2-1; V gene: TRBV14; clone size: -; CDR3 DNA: TGTGCCAGCAGCCAAGTTCCGCGGGTAGTTTACAATGAGCAGTTCTTC; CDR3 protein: CASSQVPRVVYNEQFF
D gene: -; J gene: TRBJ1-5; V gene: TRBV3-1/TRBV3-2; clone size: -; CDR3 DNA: TGTGCCAGCAGCGGGGCCTATAGCAATCAGCCCCAGCATTTT; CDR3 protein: CASSGAYSNQPQHF
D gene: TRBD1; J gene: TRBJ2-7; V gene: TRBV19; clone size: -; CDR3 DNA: TGTGCCAGTAGCCACAGCCGGGACAGAATCTACGAGCAGTACTTC; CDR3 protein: CASSHSRDRIYEQYF
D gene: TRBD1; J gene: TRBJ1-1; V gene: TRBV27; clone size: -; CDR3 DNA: TGTGCCAGCAGTTCGCCGGGACAGGGGGCTGGCGCTGAAGCTTTCTTT; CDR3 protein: CASSSPGQGAGAEAFF